These 30 T cell receptor beta chains share one sample of origin, sequenced in a study of breast tumors, draining lymph nodes, adjacent tissues (dated by TCRdb to about 2016). The library was made by multiplex PCR. The instrument was an Illumina HiSeq 2000. Using fastp trimming at Q25 and MiXCR clonotype assembly, TCRdb reanalyzed the public sequencing data and kept in-frame beta chains. Rows matching on CDR3 protein sequence are summarized as one entry with the most common DNA and genes. The sample table lists 50,000 to 75,000 distinct CDR3 sequences, 45% to 60% of them with a count of one. Less than 20% of the sample is in the top ten clones. The specimen sequenced was breast tumor tissue. These receptors all stem from a female donor with breast cancer. Some clones in this sample may be carry-over from other donors' samples.

The V and J genes are TRBV12-3 or TRBV12-4 and TRBJ1-2; possibly TRBD1 for D (5 bases). The germline V and J ends were trimmed by 3 bases and 12 bases, with 14 bases remaining between them. The CDR3 covers 12 residues. CDR3 sequence reads: CASSFGTSGNTF. The CDR3 region has the DNA TGTGCCAGCAGTTTTGGGACCTCTGGAAACACCTTC.

The V call is TRBV15, the J call TRBJ2-7; tentative D call: TRBD1 (5 bases). The CDR3 consists of 14 residues. V was clipped by 0 bases and J by 3 bases, with 9 bases between them. CDR1 and CDR2 (germline): LNHNV, YYDKDF (reference sequence). CDR3 sequence: CATSREWGGYEQYF. In DNA form, the CDR3 reads TGTGCCACCAGCAGAGAATGGGGCGGCTACGAGCAGTACTTC.

The chain has TRBV5-6 and TRBJ1-2; 12 nucleotides match TRBD1. The germline V gene encodes CDR1 SGHDT and CDR2 YYEEEE. V shed 5 bases, J shed 5 bases, and the junction held 4 bases outside the gene matches. This CDR3 has 14 amino acids. The DNA of the CDR3 is TGTGCCAGCAGACCGGGACAGGGGGCTTATGGCTACACCTTC. Protein product: CASRPGQGAYGYTF. The variable domain in full, completed from reference TRBV5-6 and TRBJ1-2, reads DAGVTQSPTHLIKTRGQQVTLRCSPKSGHDTVSWYQQALGQGPQFIFQYYEEEERQRGNFPDRFSGHQFPNYSSELNVNALLLGDSALYLCASRPGQGAYGYTFGSGTRLTVV.

V usage is TRBV9 and J usage is TRBJ2-2; no firm D call. There are 13 residues in the CDR3. Germline lookup yields CDR1 SGDLS and CDR2 YYNGEE. V was trimmed by 3 bases and J by 5 bases, leaving 8 bases between them. This CDR3 reads CASSARLTGELFF. The CDR3 region has the DNA TGTGCCAGCAGCGCGCGGTTGACCGGGGAGCTGTTTTTT.

The genes are TRBV10-2 and TRBJ2-5, with a weak D call TRBD2 (5 bases). The CDR3 totals 14 residues. Germline V lookup: CDR1 WSHSY, CDR2 SAAADI. Trimming left V 0 bases short and J 2 bases short, with 7 bases between. This CDR3 is CASSESGEQETQYF. CDR3 coding DNA: TGCGCCAGCAGTGAGTCCGGGGAACAAGAGACCCAGTACTTC.

The V gene is TRBV18, the J gene TRBJ2-3, with D uncertain. The CDR3 consists of 12 residues. From germline, CDR1 is KGHSH and CDR2 LQKENI. V gave up 4 bases and J gave up 4 bases, with 6 bases separating them. DNA of the CDR3: TGTGCCAGCTCACTTCGCGCAGATACGCAGTATTTT. Translating gives CASSLRADTQYF.

This sequence joins TRBV7-9 and TRBJ2-5; 7 nucleotides agree with TRBD1. Germline V CDR1 and CDR2: SEHNR, FQNEAQ (reference sequence). J lost 4 bases, V lost 3 bases, and 2 bases had no gene match. There are 13 residues in the CDR3. The CDR3 here is CASSLTGIETQYF. CDR3 in DNA: TGTGCCAGCAGCTTGACAGGGATAGAGACCCAGTACTTC. The whole variable domain, remainder taken from reference TRBV7-9 and TRBJ2-5, is DTGVSQNPRHKITKRGQNVTFRCDPISEHNRLYWYRQTLGQGPEFLTYFQNEAQLEKSRLLSDRFSAERPKGSFSTLEIQRTEQGDSAMYLCASSLTGIETQYFGPGTRLLVL.

As concerns this clonotype: At one end the junction does not follow the germline gene, possibly because of a read error. V gene TRBV29-1 combines with J gene TRBJ2-7; perhaps TRBD2 as D (5 bases). CDR3 length: 11 amino acids. The germline V gene encodes CDR1 SQVTM and CDR2 ANQGSEA. In nucleotides, the CDR3 is TGCAGCGTGAGTGCCGACTACGAGCAGAACTTC. This gives the protein CSVSADYEQNF.

This clonotype was seen ten or more times. This may arise from a read error, as a much more abundant clone is one base away. This CDR3 fails to terminate in the conserved phenylalanine or tryptophan, so it likely reflects a read error. No DNA is shown, since the ends of the CDR3 on it are uncertain; the CDR3 is the one TCRdb lists. J is TRBJ1-2 and V is TRBV20-1; TRBD1 is the table's D call and was not checked against the DNA. The CDR3 has 10 residues if both end residues are counted. Per germline, CDR1 DFQATT and CDR2 SNEGSKA (reference sequence). This chain's CDR3 is CSARDPGATS.

The chain uses TRBV11-2 and TRBJ2-3; D is unresolved. Trimming shortened V by 5 bases and J by 4 bases, and 7 bases separated the two germline ends. There are 12 residues in the CDR3. CDR1 and CDR2 from the germline V gene are SGHAT and FQNNGV. CDR3 in DNA: TGTGCCAGCAGCGGGCCCGCAGATACGCAGTATTTT. Its protein product is CASSGPADTQYF.

The chain joins TRBV5-5 to TRBJ2-2, with 9 bases matching TRBD2. The CDR3 spans 16 residues. Trimming took 4 bases from V and 6 from J; bases not matched to a gene: 10. In germline, CDR1 is SGHKS, CDR2 YYEKEE (reference sequence). DNA for the CDR3: TGTGCCAGCAGCCAGGAGGGAATAGCGGGGGCCGGGGAGCTGTTTTTT. Protein sequence: CASSQEGIAGAGELFF. Filled out from reference TRBV5-5 and TRBJ2-2, the complete variable domain reads DAGVTQSPTHLIKTRGQQVTLRCSPISGHKSVSWYQQVLGQGPQFIFQYYEKEERGRGNFPDRFSARQFPNYSSELNVNALLLGDSALYLCASSQEGIAGAGELFFGEGSRLTVL.

The chain recombines TRBV7-8 with TRBJ1-4; a weak D match, TRBD1 (6 bases). Looked up from germline, CDR1 is SGHVS and CDR2 is FQNEAQ. This CDR3 comprises 14 residues. Trimming left V 5 bases short and J 8 bases short, with 15 bases between. CDR3 DNA sequence: TGTGCCAGCAGCCGGACAGAGGGTAGAGAAAAACTGTTTTTT. Amino acids: CASSRTEGREKLFF.

The V call is TRBV19, the J call TRBJ2-3; no definite D call. Trimming removed 5 bases from V and 2 bases from J, with 5 bases in between. This CDR3 region has 12 residues. The germline CDR1 and CDR2 sequences are LNHDA and SQIVND (reference sequence). The CDR3 nucleotides read TGTGCCAGTAGTGAAGCCACAGATACGCAGTATTTT. This encodes CASSEATDTQYF.

The chain is built from TRBV29-1 and TRBJ2-5; D could derive from TRBD1 or TRBD2 (6 bases each). The germline V and J ends were trimmed by 4 bases and 5 bases, with 11 bases remaining between them. The germline CDR1 and CDR2 sequences are SQVTM and ANQGSEA. The CDR3 extends over 12 amino acids. The CDR3 loop reads CSVGGAGETQYF. CDR3 DNA sequence: TGCAGCGTTGGGGGGGCAGGGGAGACCCAGTACTTC.

The table lists this clonotype with many counts. This chain joins TRBV6-6 and TRBJ2-3; the D gene is possibly TRBD1 (6 bases). V lost 5 bases to trimming and J lost 3 bases, with 15 bases between them. The CDR3 has 15 residues. Germline CDR1 reads MNHNY; CDR2 reads SVGAGI (reference sequence). CDR3 in amino acids: CASSHRAGATDTQYF. The CDR3 nucleotides read TGTGCCAGCAGTCACCGGGCAGGGGCAACAGATACGCAGTATTTT.

V gene TRBV5-6 combines with J gene TRBJ1-2; 7 bases are shared with TRBD1. CDR3 length: 13 amino acids. Trimming cost V 5 bases and J 2 bases; bases outside gene matches: 3. Germline-derived CDR1 and CDR2 are SGHDT and YYEEEE. The CDR3 sequence is CASRGTENYGYTF. The CDR3 coding sequence is TGTGCCAGCAGGGGGACAGAGAACTATGGCTACACCTTC.

As to this clonotype: Since the CDR3 does not end with the conserved phenylalanine or tryptophan, this likely comes from a read error. The rearrangement links TRBV20-1 to TRBJ1-6, with no clear D. The ends were cut back, 5 bases at V and 0 bases at J, with 14 bases in the middle. The length of the CDR3 is 16 residues. The germline V gene has CDR1 DFQATT and CDR2 SNEGSKA (reference sequence). The CDR3 loop reads CSARGLKSSYNSPLHL. In DNA, the CDR3 is TGCAGTGCTCGAGGACTCAAGAGCTCCTATAATTCACCCCTCCACCTT.

This chain links TRBV12-3 or TRBV12-4 with TRBJ2-7; 12 bases are shared with TRBD1. The CDR3 is 15 residues long. V shed 3 bases and J 7 bases; nucleotides not matched to a gene: 7. CDR3 sequence (DNA): TGTGCCAGCAGTTTCGCGGGACAGGGGGCGCTTGAGCAGTACTTC. As protein: CASSFAGQGALEQYF.

This clonotype has just a few counts. V is TRBV19 and J is TRBJ2-5; D may be TRBD2 (7 bases). The CDR3 totals 13 residues. Trimming removed 7 bases from V and 3 bases from J, with 12 bases in between. Germline V gene data show CDR1 as LNHDA and CDR2 as SQIVND (reference sequence). CDR3 coding DNA: TGTGCCAGTAAGAGGGGGGGGGAAGAGACCCAGTACTTC. Its translation is CASKRGGEETQYF. Looking up the rest from reference TRBV19 and TRBJ2-5 gives the full variable domain: DGGITQSPKYLFRKEGQNVTLSCEQNLNHDAMYWYRQDPGQGLRLIYYSQIVNDFQKGDIAEGYSVSREKKESFPLTVTSAQKNPTAFYLCASKRGGEETQYFGPGTRLLVL.

This chain joins TRBV9 and TRBJ2-2; 12 nucleotides agree with TRBD2. CDR3 size: 16 residues. The germline gives CDR1 SGDLS, CDR2 YYNGEE. V lost 0 bases, J lost 6 bases, and 3 bases stayed unmatched. The CDR3 coding sequence is TGTGCCAGCAGCGTAGGACTAGCGGGAGTGGCCGGGGAGCTGTTTTTT. It specifies CASSVGLAGVAGELFF.

This clonotype was seen repeatedly, ten times or more. The CDR3 here is CASRQGAYGELFF. The CDR3 DNA is TGTGCCAGCCGACAGGGGGCGTACGGGGAGCTGTTTTTT. J is TRBJ2-2 and V is TRBV12-3 or TRBV12-4; 10 nucleotides match TRBD1. After removal of 8 bases from V and 7 bases from J, the junction contained 4 bases not matched to a gene. The CDR3 contains 13 residues.

The chain uses TRBV2 and TRBJ1-6; TRBD1 might be the D (6 bases). CDR1 and CDR2 from the germline V gene are SNHLY and FYNNEI. The CDR3 contains 14 residues. V was cut by 4 bases and J by 14 bases, with 18 bases left in between. In DNA, the CDR3 is TGTGCCAGCAGTGGGGTACAGGGAGCCATATCCCTCCACTTT. Translation: CASSGVQGAISLHF. Combining the CDR3 with reference TRBV2 and TRBJ1-6 gives the whole variable domain EPEVTQTPSHQVTQMGQEVILRCVPISNHLYFYWYRQILGQKVEFLVSFYNNEISEKSEIFDDQFSVERPDGSNFTLKIRSTKLEDSAMYFCASSGVQGAISLHFGNGTRLTVT.

As to this clonotype: A junction boundary mismatches the germline segment, possibly from a read error. The chain combines TRBV5-1 with TRBJ1-2, with 7 bases that match TRBD1. The CDR3 covers 13 residues. Germline values: CDR1 SGHRS, CDR2 YFSETQ. The CDR3 region has the DNA TGCGTCAGCAGTTTAGGCAGGGGGAGAGGCTACACCTTC. This codes for CVSSLGRGRGYTF.

V usage is TRBV7-2 and J usage is TRBJ2-3; TRBD1 matches 9 bases. With 6 bases clipped from V and 4 bases from J, the junction kept 2 bases outside the gene matches. The germline V gene has CDR1 SGHTA and CDR2 FQGNSA. This CDR3 has 13 amino acids. Here the CDR3 reads CASRGQGSDTQYF. CDR3 DNA sequence: TGTGCCAGCAGGGGACAGGGATCAGATACGCAGTATTTT.

The gene calls are TRBV4-1 and TRBJ1-6; D not resolved. Trimming cost V 0 bases and J 7 bases, with 13 bases left between them. CDR1 and CDR2 (germline): MGHRA, YSYEKL. The CDR3 runs 16 residues. The CDR3 DNA reads as TGCGCCAGCAGCCAAGAAACGGCCTCGCGGAATTCACCCCTCCACTTT. This translates into CASSQETASRNSPLHF.

This clonotype appeared many times. J is TRBJ1-1 and V is TRBV9; tentatively, D is TRBD1 (6 bases). V lost 6 bases to trimming and J lost 1 base, with 19 bases between them. CDR1 and CDR2 from the germline V gene are SGDLS and YYNGEE. This CDR3 is built from 16 residues. In nucleotides, the CDR3 is TGTGCCAGCACCCGACCTTTACAGGGAGAGAACACTGAAGCTTTCTTT. This gives the protein CASTRPLQGENTEAFF.

The CDR3 DNA reads TGTGCCAGCAGGGGGGGAGGGCACAATGAGCAGTATTTT. It encodes CASRGGGHNEQYF. The chain has TRBV11-1 and TRBJ2-3, with TRBD2 identical over 7 bases. V lost 6 bases to trimming and J lost 11 bases; unmatched junction nucleotides: 11. The CDR3 runs to 13 residues. CDR1 SGHAT and CDR2 FQDESV come from the germline V gene (reference sequence).

About this clonotype itself: One end of the junction does not line up with germline, which may come from a read error. CDR3 region: CSARLPTGTQYF. In nucleotides, the CDR3 is TGCAGTGCTAGACTCCCCACAGGTACGCAGTATTTT. This chain links TRBV20-1 with TRBJ2-3, with D possibly being TRBD1 (5 bases). This CDR3 spans 12 amino acids. CDR1 is DFQATT, CDR2 SNEGSKA, per germline (reference sequence).

This clonotype has ten or more counts. The junction shows a germline mismatch at one end, possibly a read error. The gene calls are TRBV6-1 and TRBJ2-1; 8 positions agree with TRBD1. This CDR3 is built from 16 residues. CDR1 and CDR2 from the germline V gene are MNHNS and SASEGT. The CDR3 nucleotides read TGTGCCAGCAGTCAAGCCGGGACAGGCCTCTACAATGAGCAGTTCTTC. Translated: CASSQAGTGLYNEQFF.

V is TRBV4-1 and J is TRBJ1-1; D gene unclear. Deletions cut 4 bases from V and 11 bases from J, with 11 bases between. This CDR3 is 11 amino acids long. Germline V lookup: CDR1 MGHRA, CDR2 YSYEKL. CDR3 amino acids: CASSPTSGAFF. CDR3 bases: TGCGCCAGCAGCCCCACTAGCGGGGCTTTCTTT.